The clone carrying this T cell receptor beta chain was detected only a few times. The CDR3 length is 16 residues. Trimming left V 4 bases short and J 4 bases short, with 17 bases between. Germline CDR1 reads MGHDK; CDR2 reads SYGVNS. The entry originates in a study of T cell responses to AZD1222 COVID-19 vaccine. The method was immunoSEQ multiplex PCR; TCRdb's version includes in-frame clones alone and lacks a portion of them. The sample records some 150,000 clones, around 91% being singletons. Sequencing was performed on peripheral blood, taken on day 0 of AZD1222 vaccination. The chain joins TRBV25-1 to TRBJ2-1; D might be TRBD1 (6 bases). The receptor was isolated from an adult in good health. The CDR3 coding sequence is TGTGCCAGCAGTGTACAGGGATCGGGGCCTTACAATGAGCAGTTCTTC. Translated: CASSVQGSGPYNEQFF.